Reported below is one TCR beta chain. The data are from a study of T cells in localized non-small cell lung cancer. The table came from immunoSEQ multiplex PCR; TCRdb's copy has only in-frame clones and leaves some out. The sample has 15,000 to 20,000 clones, roughly 90% seen once. Per the germline V gene, CDR1 is LNHDA and CDR2 is SQIVND (reference sequence). V was trimmed by 3 bases and J by 0 bases, leaving 17 bases between them. This CDR3 has 17 amino acids. V is TRBV19 and J is TRBJ1-1; D is ambiguous. The sample here was peripheral blood, taken before any cancer treatment. The sequence was obtained from a man aged 35 to 70 with stage I lung adenocarcinoma. DNA of the CDR3: TGTGCCAGTAGTATTCCACCCGGGTGGAAGATGAACACTGAAGCTTTCTTT. Translating gives CASSIPPGWKMNTEAFF.